The present T cell receptor (beta chain) was sequenced within a study of cytotoxic CD8 clonotypes in ibrutinib-treated CLL. Study information: The patient breakdown showed roughly ten relapsed/refractory and about 16 treatment-naive cases, with 17 IGHV unmutated. Once treatment had gone on for a median of 12 months, range 6 to 36, response samples were drawn.

Germline V gene data show CDR1 as SGHNT and CDR2 as YYREEE (reference sequence). The V segment lost 3 bases and the J segment 3 bases; nucleotides outside the gene matches: 10. This CDR3 is built from 16 residues. The repertoire was sequenced with immunoSEQ multiplex PCR; TCRdb's copy has only in-frame clones and lacks some. Of approximately 150,000 clones in the sample, roughly 84% were seen once. Study-level findings and limits: Clonality was elevated at ibrutinib response and had returned toward baseline at progression. Patients had baseline clonality above age-matched healthy donors, and this clonality moved with circulating CD8+ T-cell counts.

Turning to this clone: The antigen is not known.

Sequenced here: PBMCs, sampled at disease progression, from a patient treated with ibrutinib. The chain has TRBV5-4 and TRBJ2-7; 9 nucleotides match TRBD1. This TCR derives from a human donor with chronic lymphocytic leukemia. CDR3 region: CASSSTGTGLSYEQYF. CDR3 nucleotides: TGTGCCAGCAGCTCGACCGGGACAGGGCTGAGCTACGAGCAGTACTTC.